This is a list of T cell receptor beta chains from one sample in a study of T-cell reconstitution after alpha-beta-depleted transplantation in children. TCRdb reprocessed the PCR reads via MiXCR and lists one record per CDR3 protein. In the table there are 350,000 to 450,000 distinct CDR3 sequences, about a fifth of which are singletons. Sequenced material: PBMCs from the stem cell graft donor, taken from the stem cell graft. These receptors were collected from a human donor who donated a stem cell graft to a child with acute myeloid leukemia. Both conserved end residues are part of each CDR3. Fields, in order: J gene, D gene, V gene, clone size, CDR3 DNA, CDR3 protein. A D gene is named only where the DNA matches it firmly. Clone size is given for some rows only: seen once, a few or many times, or a class if the clone is expanded.

TRBJ1-5,TRBD1,TRBV12-3/TRBV12-4,-,TGTGCCAGCAGGACACAGGGGGGCAATCAGCCCCAGCATTTT,CASRTQGGNQPQHF
TRBJ2-3,-,TRBV6-4,few,TGTGCCAGCAGTGAAGGGGGTGGGGACACAGATACGCAGTATTTT,CASSEGGGDTDTQYF
TRBJ2-7,-,TRBV5-1,few,TGCGCCAGCAGCGACCTACCGGGACCCTCCGAGCAGTACTTC,CASSDLPGPSEQYF
TRBJ2-2,-,TRBV29-1,-,TGCAGCGCTGGACAAACGAACACCGGGGAGCTGTTTTTT,CSAGQTNTGELFF
TRBJ2-3,TRBD2,TRBV20-1,once,TGCAGTGCTAGACACAGCGGGAACCGTATCTCGCGGCTATCGGATACGCAGTATTTT,CSARHSGNRISRLSDTQYF
TRBJ2-3,-,TRBV6-1,many,TGTGCCAGCAGTAGCAGGGGGACTACCACAGATACGCAGTATTTT,CASSSRGTTTDTQYF
TRBJ1-3,-,TRBV30,-,TGTGCCTGGACCCTAGGGGGGCCTGGAAACACCATATATTTT,CAWTLGGPGNTIYF
TRBJ2-2,TRBD2,TRBV6-1,few,TGTGCCAGCACGAGGGGACTAGCGGGACCGCTGCCCGGGGAGCTGTTTTTT,CASTRGLAGPLPGELFF
TRBJ2-7,TRBD1,TRBV5-1,few,TGCGCCAGCAGCTTTGGACAGGGGCTACACGAGCAGTACTTC,CASSFGQGLHEQYF
TRBJ1-4,-,TRBV15,-,TGTGCCACCAGCCCTCGCGGACGGACAAATGAAAAACTGTTTTTT,CATSPRGRTNEKLFF
TRBJ1-2,-,TRBV4-3,-,TGCGCCAGCAGCCAAGGCCCGACCGCGCCTGGAAGTGGCTACACCTTC,CASSQGPTAPGSGYTF
TRBJ2-5,TRBD2,TRBV29-1,many,TGCAGCGTAGCCGGACTAGCGGAACAAGAGACCCAGTACTTC,CSVAGLAEQETQYF
TRBJ1-5,TRBD1,TRBV28,-,TGTGCCAGCAGTTTGATGGACAGGGGAAGCAATCAGCCCCAGCATTTT,CASSLMDRGSNQPQHF
TRBJ2-5,-,TRBV27,-,TGTGCCAGCAGTTTAGTTATGGGGGAGGTCGGGACCCAGTACTTC,CASSLVMGEVGTQYF
TRBJ2-7,-,TRBV12-3/TRBV12-4,-,TGTGCCAGCAGCCCAGACTCCTTCTACGAGCAGTACTTC,CASSPDSFYEQYF
TRBJ2-3,-,TRBV4-1,-,TGCGCCAGCAGCCAACCCGGGATTACAAGCACAGATACGCAGTATTTT,CASSQPGITSTDTQYF
TRBJ2-2,TRBD2,TRBV7-9,-,TGTGCCAGCAGATGGGAGGGCCCCGGGGAGCTGTTTTTT,CASRWEGPGELFF
TRBJ1-1,TRBD1,TRBV4-2,few,TGTGCCAGCAGCCAAGGGGACAGGGCGCACACTGAAGCTTTCTTT,CASSQGDRAHTEAFF
TRBJ1-5,TRBD1,TRBV20-1,many,TGCAGTGCTGTGTTCGGGACAGGGGGATTGAGAAATCAGCCCCAGCATTTT,CSAVFGTGGLRNQPQHF
TRBJ2-5,TRBD1,TRBV11-2,-,TGTGCCAGCAGCTCCAGGACAGGGGGCGTCGAGACCCAGTACTTC,CASSSRTGGVETQYF
TRBJ2-7,-,TRBV5-1,few,TGCGCCAGCAGTACCGGGACCGTGAACGAGCAGTACTTC,CASSTGTVNEQYF
TRBJ2-7,-,TRBV12-3/TRBV12-4,few,TGTGCCAGCAGTTGGGTAACGGGTGTACGGGAGCAGTACTTC,CASSWVTGVREQYF
TRBJ2-3,-,TRBV12-3/TRBV12-4,-,TGTGCCAGCAGGAGGACAGCAACCGATACGCAGTATTTT,CASRRTATDTQYF
TRBJ2-7,TRBD1,TRBV12-3/TRBV12-4,-,TGTGCCAGCAGCCGAGCCCTCAATTTCCCGGGACAGGGATCTCTGGAGCAGTACTTC,CASSRALNFPGQGSLEQYF
TRBJ2-7,-,TRBV5-1,few,TGCGCCAGCAGCTCCGAGGGGTCCAAAGGGCTCTACGAGCAGTACTTC,CASSSEGSKGLYEQYF
TRBJ1-5,-,TRBV12-5,few,TGTGCTAGTGGTAAGGGGTCCGGGCCCCAGCATTTT,CASGKGSGPQHF
TRBJ2-1,TRBD2,TRBV4-2,-,TGTGCCAGCAGCCAGGGTAGCGGGAGGGCCACCTACAATGAGCAGTTCTTC,CASSQGSGRATYNEQFF
TRBJ2-2,-,TRBV18,many,TGTGCCAGCTCACCACCGAGACCCTTCGCCGGGGAGCTGTTTTTT,CASSPPRPFAGELFF
TRBJ2-1,TRBD2,TRBV6-4,-,TGTGCCAGCAGTGATTCGGGACTAGCGGACTACAATGAGCAGTTCTTC,CASSDSGLADYNEQFF
TRBJ2-3,TRBD2,TRBV10-3,few,TGTGCCATAGCGGGAGGGGGCACAGATACGCAGTATTTT,CAIAGGGTDTQYF